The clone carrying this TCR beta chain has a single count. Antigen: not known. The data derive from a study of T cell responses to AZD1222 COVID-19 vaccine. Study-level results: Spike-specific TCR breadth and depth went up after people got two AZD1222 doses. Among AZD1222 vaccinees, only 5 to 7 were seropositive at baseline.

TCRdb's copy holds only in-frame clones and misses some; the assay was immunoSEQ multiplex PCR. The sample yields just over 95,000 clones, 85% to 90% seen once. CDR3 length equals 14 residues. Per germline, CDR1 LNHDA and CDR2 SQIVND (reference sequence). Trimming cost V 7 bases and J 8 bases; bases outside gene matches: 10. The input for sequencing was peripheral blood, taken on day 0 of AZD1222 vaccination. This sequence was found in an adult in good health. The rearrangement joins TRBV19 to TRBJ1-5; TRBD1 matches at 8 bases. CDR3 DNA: TGTGCCAGTAACGACAGGGGAAGGAATAAGCCCCAGCATTTT. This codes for CASNDRGRNKPQHF.